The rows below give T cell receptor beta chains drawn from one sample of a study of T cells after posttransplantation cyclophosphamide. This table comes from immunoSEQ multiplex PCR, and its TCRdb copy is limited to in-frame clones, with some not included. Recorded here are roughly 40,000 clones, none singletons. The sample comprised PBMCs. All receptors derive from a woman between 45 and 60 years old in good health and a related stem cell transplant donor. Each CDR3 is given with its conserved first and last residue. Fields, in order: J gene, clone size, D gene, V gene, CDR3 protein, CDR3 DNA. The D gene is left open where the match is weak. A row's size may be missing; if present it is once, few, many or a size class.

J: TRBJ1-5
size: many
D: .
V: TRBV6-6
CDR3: CASSTASNQPQHF
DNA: TGTGCCAGCAGCACAGCTAGCAATCAGCCCCAGCATTTT

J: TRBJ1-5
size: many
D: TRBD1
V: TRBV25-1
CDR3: CASSESTGVQPQHF
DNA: TGTGCCAGCAGTGAATCGACAGGGGTTCAGCCCCAGCATTTT

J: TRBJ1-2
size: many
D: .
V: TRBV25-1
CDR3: CASSEQGYHGYTF
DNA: TGTGCCAGCAGTGAGCAGGGTTATCATGGCTACACCTTC

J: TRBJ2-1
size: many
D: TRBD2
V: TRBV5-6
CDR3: CASSSGLAGVGNEQFF
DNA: TGTGCCAGCAGCTCCGGACTAGCGGGGGTTGGAAATGAGCAGTTCTTC

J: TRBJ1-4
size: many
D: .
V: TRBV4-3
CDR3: CASSQDKRGWNEKLFF
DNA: TGCGCCAGCAGCCAAGATAAAAGGGGGTGGAATGAAAAACTGTTTTTT

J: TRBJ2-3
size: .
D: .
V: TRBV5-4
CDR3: CASSSQGTDTQYF
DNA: TGTGCCAGCAGCTCCCAGGGCACAGATACGCAGTATTTT

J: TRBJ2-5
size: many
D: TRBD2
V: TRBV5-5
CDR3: CASSPGLAGRGTQYF
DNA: TGTGCCAGCAGCCCGGGACTAGCGGGGAGGGGGACCCAGTACTTC

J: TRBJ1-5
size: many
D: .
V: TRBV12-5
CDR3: CASGLVQGTRSNQPQHF
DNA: TGTGCTAGTGGTTTGGTTCAGGGGACGAGGAGCAATCAGCCCCAGCATTTT

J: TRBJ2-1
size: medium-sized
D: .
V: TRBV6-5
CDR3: CASTLGGEEDNEQFF
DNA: TGTGCCAGCACTTTAGGGGGGGAAGAGGACAATGAGCAGTTCTTC

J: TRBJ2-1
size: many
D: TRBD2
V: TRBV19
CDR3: CATKLTSGMSSYNEQFF
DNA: TGTGCCACTAAACTGACTAGCGGGATGAGCTCCTACAATGAGCAGTTCTTC

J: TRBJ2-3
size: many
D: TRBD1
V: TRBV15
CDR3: CATSRDQGRGRLDTQYF
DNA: TGTGCCACCAGCAGAGATCAGGGCAGGGGGCGATTAGATACGCAGTATTTT

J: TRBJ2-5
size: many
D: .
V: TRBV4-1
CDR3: CASSQNEWTGDIEQETQYF
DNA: TGCGCCAGCAGCCAGAACGAGTGGACGGGAGACATAGAACAAGAGACCCAGTACTTC

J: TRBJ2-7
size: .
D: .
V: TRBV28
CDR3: CASTPPGIAPYEQYF
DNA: TGTGCCAGCACCCCCCCCGGTATAGCACCCTACGAGCAGTACTTC

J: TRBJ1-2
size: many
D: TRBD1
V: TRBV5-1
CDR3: CASTLGTGAEANYGYTF
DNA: TGCGCCAGCACTTTAGGGACAGGGGCGGAAGCTAACTATGGCTACACCTTC

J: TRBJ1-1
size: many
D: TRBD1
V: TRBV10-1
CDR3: CASSDGAMGPGGYTEAFF
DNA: TGCGCCAGCAGTGATGGGGCCATGGGACCAGGGGGCTACACTGAAGCTTTCTTT

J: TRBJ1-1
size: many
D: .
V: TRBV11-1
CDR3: CASSFAKSTEAFF
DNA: TGTGCCAGCAGCTTCGCTAAGAGCACTGAAGCTTTCTTT

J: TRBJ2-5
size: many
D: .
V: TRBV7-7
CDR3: CASSQMRGETQYF
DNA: TGTGCCAGCAGCCAAATGCGGGGTGAGACCCAGTACTTC

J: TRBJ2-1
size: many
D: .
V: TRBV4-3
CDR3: CASSQDFFARDEQFF
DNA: TGCGCCAGCAGCCAAGATTTTTTTGCGCGGGATGAGCAGTTCTTC

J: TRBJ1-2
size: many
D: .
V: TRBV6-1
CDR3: CASSEGGLGRSYTF
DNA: TGTGCCAGCAGTGAAGGGGGACTGGGACGGAGCTACACCTTC

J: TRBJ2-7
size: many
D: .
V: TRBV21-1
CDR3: CASSKEGKGYEQYF
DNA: TGTGCCAGCAGCAAAGAGGGGAAAGGCTACGAGCAGTACTTC

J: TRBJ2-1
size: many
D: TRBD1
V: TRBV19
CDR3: CASSGDGTGVYNEQFF
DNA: TGTGCCAGTAGCGGTGACGGGACAGGGGTCTACAATGAGCAGTTCTTC

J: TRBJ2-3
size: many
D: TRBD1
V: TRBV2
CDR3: CASSELGTGTVLLPTDTQYF
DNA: TGTGCCAGCAGTGAATTAGGAACCGGGACAGTCCTCTTACCCACAGATACGCAGTATTTT

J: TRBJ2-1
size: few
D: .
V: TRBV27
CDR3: CASSLGSGVINEQFF
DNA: TGTGCCAGCAGTTTAGGGAGTGGGGTAATCAATGAGCAGTTCTTC

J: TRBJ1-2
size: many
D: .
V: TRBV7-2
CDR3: CASSLGGERRSGYTF
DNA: TGTGCCAGCAGCTTAGGGGGGGAAAGGCGGAGCGGCTACACCTTC

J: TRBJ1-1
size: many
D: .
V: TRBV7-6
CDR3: CASSLGRGNTEAFF
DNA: TGTGCCAGCAGCTTAGGCAGGGGGAACACTGAAGCTTTCTTT

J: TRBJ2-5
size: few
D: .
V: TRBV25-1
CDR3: CASSNTNFGQKETQYF
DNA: TGTGCCAGCAGTAATACTAACTTTGGACAGAAAGAGACCCAGTACTTC

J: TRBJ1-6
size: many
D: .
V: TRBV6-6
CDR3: CASSYPPGEGSPLHF
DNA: TGTGCCAGCAGTTACCCGCCAGGTGAGGGTTCACCCCTCCACTTT

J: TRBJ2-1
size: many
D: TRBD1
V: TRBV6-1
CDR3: CASSDNSRQGNEQFF
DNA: TGTGCCAGCAGTGATAATTCTCGACAGGGCAATGAGCAGTTCTTC

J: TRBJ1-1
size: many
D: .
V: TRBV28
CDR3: CASRTMGASAFF
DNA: TGTGCCAGCAGGACCATGGGGGCCTCGGCTTTCTTT

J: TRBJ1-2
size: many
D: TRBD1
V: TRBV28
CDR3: CASSYEGAHYGYTF
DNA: TGTGCCAGCAGTTACGAGGGGGCTCACTATGGCTACACCTTC

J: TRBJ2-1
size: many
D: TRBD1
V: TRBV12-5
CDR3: CASGSGTGGVWNEQFF
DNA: TGTGCTAGTGGTTCGGGGACAGGGGGCGTTTGGAATGAGCAGTTCTTC

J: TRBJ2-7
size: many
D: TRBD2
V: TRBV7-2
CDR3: CASSPGVSGGTYEQYF
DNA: TGTGCCAGCAGCCCGGGGGTTAGCGGGGGAACCTACGAGCAGTACTTC

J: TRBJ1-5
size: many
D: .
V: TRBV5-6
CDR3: CASSFRDTQNQPQHF
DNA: TGTGCCAGCAGCTTCCGGGACACCCAAAATCAGCCCCAGCATTTT

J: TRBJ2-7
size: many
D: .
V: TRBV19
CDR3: CASSISREVGSYEQYF
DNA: TGTGCCAGTAGTATAAGTAGAGAGGTGGGCTCCTACGAGCAGTACTTC

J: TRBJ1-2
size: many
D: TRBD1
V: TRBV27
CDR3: CASSLAGQGGNYGYTF
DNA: TGTGCCAGCAGTTTAGCTGGACAGGGGGGGAACTATGGCTACACCTTC

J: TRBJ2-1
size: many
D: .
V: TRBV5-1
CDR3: CASSLAQFFWSSYNEQFF
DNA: TGCGCCAGCAGCTTGGCCCAGTTTTTTTGGAGCTCCTACAATGAGCAGTTCTTC